This is a list of T cell receptor beta chains from one sample in a study of T-cell reconstitution after alpha-beta-depleted transplantation in children. TCRdb re-analysed the PCR reads in MiXCR, keeping a single row per CDR3 protein. Of approximately 490,000 distinct CDR3 sequences in the sample, under 15% were seen once. The source was PBMCs from the stem cell graft donor, collected from the stem cell graft. The receptors stem from a human donor who donated a stem cell graft to a child with combined immunodeficiency. CDR3s include the opening cysteine and the closing phenylalanine or tryptophan. Each record gives: clone size, D gene, V gene, J gene, CDR3 protein, CDR3 DNA. A D gene is named only where the DNA matches it firmly. Not all rows give a size; the values are once, few, many and, for expanded clones, a class.

clone_size: .; d_call: TRBD1; v_call: TRBV6-2/TRBV6-3; j_call: TRBJ2-7; cdr3_aa: CASSYSTQGAGYEQYF; cdr3_nt: TGTGCCAGCAGTTACTCGACACAGGGGGCTGGATACGAGCAGTACTTC
clone_size: many; d_call: .; v_call: TRBV6-2/TRBV6-3; j_call: TRBJ2-3; cdr3_aa: CASSYSFSVGSTDTQYF; cdr3_nt: TGTGCCAGCAGTTACTCGTTTTCCGTGGGGAGCACAGATACGCAGTATTTT
clone_size: few; d_call: TRBD2; v_call: TRBV11-2; j_call: TRBJ2-1; cdr3_aa: CASSLGGLAEFYNEQFF; cdr3_nt: TGTGCCAGCAGCTTAGGCGGGCTAGCGGAGTTCTACAATGAGCAGTTCTTC
clone_size: few; d_call: .; v_call: TRBV3-1; j_call: TRBJ1-6; cdr3_aa: CASSQDPDSPLHF; cdr3_nt: TGTGCCAGCAGCCAAGATCCGGATTCACCCCTCCACTTT
clone_size: many; d_call: .; v_call: TRBV7-9; j_call: TRBJ1-1; cdr3_aa: CASSPLGGQDTEAFF; cdr3_nt: TGTGCCAGCAGCCCCCTGGGGGGACAAGACACTGAAGCTTTCTTT
clone_size: .; d_call: .; v_call: TRBV9; j_call: TRBJ1-1; cdr3_aa: CASSPSQSVGEAFF; cdr3_nt: TGTGCCAGCAGCCCAAGCCAATCCGTTGGAGAAGCTTTCTTT
clone_size: .; d_call: .; v_call: TRBV6-2/TRBV6-3; j_call: TRBJ2-4; cdr3_aa: CASSYDSLAKNIQYF; cdr3_nt: TGTGCCAGCAGTTACGACAGCTTAGCCAAAAACATTCAGTACTTC
clone_size: few; d_call: TRBD2; v_call: TRBV5-1; j_call: TRBJ2-1; cdr3_aa: CASSLASGRSQVNEQFF; cdr3_nt: TGCGCCAGCAGCTTGGCTAGCGGGAGATCGCAGGTCAATGAGCAGTTCTTC
clone_size: many; d_call: TRBD2; v_call: TRBV10-3; j_call: TRBJ2-3; cdr3_aa: CATKTSPGGRTDTQYF; cdr3_nt: TGTGCCACCAAGACCTCCCCGGGAGGGCGTACAGATACGCAGTATTTT
clone_size: .; d_call: .; v_call: TRBV6-2/TRBV6-3; j_call: TRBJ2-1; cdr3_aa: CASSYSTTQRGNEQFF; cdr3_nt: TGTGCCAGCAGTTACTCGACTACCCAAAGGGGCAATGAGCAGTTCTTC
clone_size: few; d_call: .; v_call: TRBV28; j_call: TRBJ2-7; cdr3_aa: CASSLMQGIYEQYF; cdr3_nt: TGTGCCAGCAGTTTGATGCAGGGAATTTACGAGCAGTACTTC
clone_size: few; d_call: .; v_call: TRBV20-1; j_call: TRBJ1-5; cdr3_aa: CSARDPVGSGQPQHF; cdr3_nt: TGCAGTGCTAGAGATCCGGTAGGGTCTGGTCAGCCCCAGCATTTT
clone_size: many; d_call: TRBD1; v_call: TRBV28; j_call: TRBJ1-5; cdr3_aa: CASSPRDRGLQPQHF; cdr3_nt: TGTGCCAGCAGTCCAAGGGACAGGGGGCTGCAGCCCCAGCATTTT
clone_size: many; d_call: TRBD2; v_call: TRBV5-1; j_call: TRBJ2-7; cdr3_aa: CASSPWEGGYEQYF; cdr3_nt: TGCGCCAGCAGCCCCTGGGAGGGAGGGTACGAGCAGTACTTC
clone_size: .; d_call: TRBD1; v_call: TRBV7-9; j_call: TRBJ2-7; cdr3_aa: CASSLADGQDYEQYF; cdr3_nt: TGTGCCAGCAGCTTAGCTGATGGACAGGACTACGAGCAGTACTTC
clone_size: .; d_call: .; v_call: TRBV7-6; j_call: TRBJ2-7; cdr3_aa: CASSDQGFSYEQYF; cdr3_nt: TGTGCCAGCAGCGACCAGGGTTTTTCCTACGAGCAGTACTTC
clone_size: few; d_call: TRBD2; v_call: TRBV6-2/TRBV6-3; j_call: TRBJ2-1; cdr3_aa: CAARIRAGGPPNEQFF; cdr3_nt: TGTGCCGCTCGAATAAGGGCGGGAGGGCCGCCCAATGAGCAGTTCTTC
clone_size: .; d_call: TRBD1; v_call: TRBV27; j_call: TRBJ2-7; cdr3_aa: CASSVDRASYEQYF; cdr3_nt: TGTGCCAGCAGTGTCGACAGGGCCTCCTACGAGCAGTACTTC
clone_size: .; d_call: TRBD1; v_call: TRBV11-2; j_call: TRBJ2-7; cdr3_aa: CASSPLDRASSYEQYF; cdr3_nt: TGTGCCAGCAGCCCGCTGGACAGGGCGAGCTCCTACGAGCAGTACTTC
clone_size: many; d_call: TRBD1; v_call: TRBV5-1; j_call: TRBJ1-1; cdr3_aa: CASRLDGTGGIEAFF; cdr3_nt: TGCGCCAGCAGGTTGGACGGGACAGGGGGCATAGAAGCTTTCTTT
clone_size: few; d_call: .; v_call: TRBV27; j_call: TRBJ2-1; cdr3_aa: CASSLSMLAIQFF; cdr3_nt: TGTGCCAGCAGTTTATCGATGCTAGCTATCCAGTTCTTC
clone_size: few; d_call: TRBD1; v_call: TRBV5-1; j_call: TRBJ2-2; cdr3_aa: CASTRQGNTGELFF; cdr3_nt: TGCGCCAGCACCCGACAGGGGAACACCGGGGAGCTGTTTTTT
clone_size: .; d_call: .; v_call: TRBV12-3/TRBV12-4; j_call: TRBJ2-7; cdr3_aa: CASSFWVAFEQYF; cdr3_nt: TGTGCCAGCAGTTTCTGGGTGGCCTTCGAGCAGTACTTC
clone_size: few; d_call: .; v_call: TRBV12-3/TRBV12-4; j_call: TRBJ1-5; cdr3_aa: CASSLSGRGLGGNQPQHF; cdr3_nt: TGTGCCAGCAGTTTAAGCGGTCGGGGACTAGGGGGCAATCAGCCCCAGCATTTT
clone_size: few; d_call: .; v_call: TRBV9; j_call: TRBJ2-7; cdr3_aa: CASSVAPGHIYEQYF; cdr3_nt: TGTGCCAGCAGCGTAGCCCCCGGACACATCTACGAGCAGTACTTC
clone_size: few; d_call: TRBD2; v_call: TRBV4-3; j_call: TRBJ2-2; cdr3_aa: CASSQMVAGNTGELFF; cdr3_nt: TGCGCCAGCAGCCAAATGGTAGCGGGGAACACCGGGGAGCTGTTTTTT